This passage covers 2 T cell receptor beta chains from one sample sequenced in a study of OX40 agonist ivuxolimab in advanced cancers. The data were produced by immunoSEQ multiplex PCR, yet TCRdb's version contains in-frame clones alone and is incomplete. This repertoire shows some 30,000 clones, around 90% found once; its top ten account for over 8%. The material was CD4+ or CD8+ T cells sorted from blood, obtained in a trial of the OX40 agonist ivuxolimab. The receptors derive from an adult with an advanced solid tumor such as melanoma, head and neck, liver or kidney cancer.

A note on this clone: At one end, the junction sequence differs from germline, possibly due to a read error. V gene TRBV9 combines with J gene TRBJ2-2; 10 bases map to TRBD2. Germline values: CDR1 SGDLS, CDR2 YYNGEE. There are 17 residues in the CDR3. The CDR3 DNA sequence: TGTGCCAGCGGCGTACGATCGGAGACTAGCGGGACCGGGGAGCTGTTTTTT. It encodes CASGVRSETSGTGELFF.

The J gene is TRBJ2-3, the V gene TRBV7-9, with D possibly matching TRBD1 (5 bases). CDR1 is SEHNR and CDR2 is FQNEAQ in the germline V gene (reference sequence). The CDR3 extends over 16 amino acids. The V gene lost 5 bases and the J gene lost 2 bases, with 17 bases spanning the gap. The CDR3 nucleotides read TGTGCCAGCAGCCCGCATTTCAGGGAATCCACAGATACGCAGTATTTT. It yields the protein CASSPHFRESTDTQYF.